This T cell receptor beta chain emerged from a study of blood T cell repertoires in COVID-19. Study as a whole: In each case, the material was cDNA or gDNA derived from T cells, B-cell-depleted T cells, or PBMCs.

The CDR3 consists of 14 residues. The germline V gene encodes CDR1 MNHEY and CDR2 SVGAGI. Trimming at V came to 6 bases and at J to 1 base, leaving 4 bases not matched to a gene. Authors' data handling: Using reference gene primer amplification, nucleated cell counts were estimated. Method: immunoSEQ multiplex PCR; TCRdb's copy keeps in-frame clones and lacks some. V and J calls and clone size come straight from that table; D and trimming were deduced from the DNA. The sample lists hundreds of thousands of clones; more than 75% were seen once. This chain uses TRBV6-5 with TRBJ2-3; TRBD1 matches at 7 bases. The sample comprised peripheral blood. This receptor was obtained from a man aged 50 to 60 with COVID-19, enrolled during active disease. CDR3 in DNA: TGTGCCAGCAGCCGGGACAGACGCACAGATACGCAGTATTTT. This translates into CASSRDRRTDTQYF.